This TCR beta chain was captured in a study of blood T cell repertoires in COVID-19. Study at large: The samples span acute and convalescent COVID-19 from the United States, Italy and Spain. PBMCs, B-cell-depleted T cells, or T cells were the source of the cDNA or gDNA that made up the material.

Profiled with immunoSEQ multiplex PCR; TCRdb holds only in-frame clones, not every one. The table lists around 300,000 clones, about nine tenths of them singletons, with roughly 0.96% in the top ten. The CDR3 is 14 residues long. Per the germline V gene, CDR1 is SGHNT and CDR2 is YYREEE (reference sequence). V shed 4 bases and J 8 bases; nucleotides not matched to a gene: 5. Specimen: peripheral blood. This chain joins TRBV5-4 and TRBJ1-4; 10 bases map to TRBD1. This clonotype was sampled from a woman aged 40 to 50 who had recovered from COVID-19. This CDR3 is CASSPGTGEEKLFF. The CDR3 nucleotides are TGTGCCAGCAGCCCTGGGACAGGGGAGGAAAAACTGTTTTTT.